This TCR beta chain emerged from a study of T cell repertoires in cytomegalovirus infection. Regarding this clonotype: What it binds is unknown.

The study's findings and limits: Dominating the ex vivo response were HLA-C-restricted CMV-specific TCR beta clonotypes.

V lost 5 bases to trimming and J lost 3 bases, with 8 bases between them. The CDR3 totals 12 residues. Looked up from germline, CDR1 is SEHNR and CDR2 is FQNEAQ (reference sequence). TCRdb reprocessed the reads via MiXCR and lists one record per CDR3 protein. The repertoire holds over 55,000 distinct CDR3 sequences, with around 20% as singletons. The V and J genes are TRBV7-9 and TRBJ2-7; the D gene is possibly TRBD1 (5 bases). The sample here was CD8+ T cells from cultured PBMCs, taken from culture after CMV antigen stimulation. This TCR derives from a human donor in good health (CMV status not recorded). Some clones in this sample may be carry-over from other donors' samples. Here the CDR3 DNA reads TGTGCCAGCAGCGGACAATTCTACGAGCAGTACTTC. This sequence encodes CASSGQFYEQYF.